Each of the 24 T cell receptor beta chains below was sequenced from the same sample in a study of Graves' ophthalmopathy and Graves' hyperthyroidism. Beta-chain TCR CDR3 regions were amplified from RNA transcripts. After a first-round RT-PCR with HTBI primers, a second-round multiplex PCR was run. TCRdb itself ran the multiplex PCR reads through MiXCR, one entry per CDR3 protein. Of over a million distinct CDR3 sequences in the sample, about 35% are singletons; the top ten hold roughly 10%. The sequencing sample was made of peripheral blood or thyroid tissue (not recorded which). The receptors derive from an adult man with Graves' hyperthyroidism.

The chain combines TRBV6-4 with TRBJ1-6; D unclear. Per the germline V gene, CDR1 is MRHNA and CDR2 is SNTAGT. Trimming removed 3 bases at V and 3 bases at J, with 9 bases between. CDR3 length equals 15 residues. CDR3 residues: CASSDEPGYNSPLHF. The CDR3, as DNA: TGTGCCAGCAGTGATGAGCCCGGCTATAATTCACCCCTCCACTTT.

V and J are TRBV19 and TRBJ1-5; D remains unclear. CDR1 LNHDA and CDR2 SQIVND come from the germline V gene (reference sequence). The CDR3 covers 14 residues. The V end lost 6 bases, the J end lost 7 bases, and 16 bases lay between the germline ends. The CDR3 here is CASRLPGLKQPQHF. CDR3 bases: TGTGCCAGTAGACTCCCCGGTTTAAAGCAGCCCCAGCATTTT.

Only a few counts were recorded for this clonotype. In DNA form, the CDR3 reads TGTGCCAGCAGCAAGGGGCAACCGGTCGGGGAGCAGTACTTC. It encodes CASSKGQPVGEQYF. The chain is built from TRBV7-2 and TRBJ2-7; TRBD1 might be the D (5 bases). The V and J ends lost 5 bases and 7 bases respectively, with 18 bases between them. The CDR3 runs 14 residues. Germline V gene data show CDR1 as SGHTA and CDR2 as FQGNSA.

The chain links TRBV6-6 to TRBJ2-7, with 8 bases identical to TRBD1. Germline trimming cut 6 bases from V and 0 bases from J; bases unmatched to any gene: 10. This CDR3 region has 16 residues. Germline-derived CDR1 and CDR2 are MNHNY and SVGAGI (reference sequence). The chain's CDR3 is CASSPVEQGVSYEQYF. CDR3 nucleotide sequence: TGTGCCAGCAGCCCTGTCGAACAGGGGGTCTCCTACGAGCAGTACTTC.

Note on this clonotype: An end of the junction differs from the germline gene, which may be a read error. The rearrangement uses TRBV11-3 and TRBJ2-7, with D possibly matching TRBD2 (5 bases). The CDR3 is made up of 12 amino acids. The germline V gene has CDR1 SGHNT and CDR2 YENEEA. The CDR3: CANSVDSNEQYF. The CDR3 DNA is TGTGCCAACAGCGTGGACTCGAACGAGCAGTACTTC. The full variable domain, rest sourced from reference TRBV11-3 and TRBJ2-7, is EAGVVQSPRYKIIEKKQPVAFWCNPISGHNTLYWYLQNLGQGPELLIRYENEEAVDDSQLPKDRFSAERLKGVDSTLKIQPAELGDSAVYLCANSVDSNEQYFGPGTRLTVT.

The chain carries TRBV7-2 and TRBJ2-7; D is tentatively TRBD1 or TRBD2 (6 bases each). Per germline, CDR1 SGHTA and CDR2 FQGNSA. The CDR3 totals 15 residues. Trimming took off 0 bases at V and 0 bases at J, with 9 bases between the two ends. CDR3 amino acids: CASSLAGGRSYEQYF. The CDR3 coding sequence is TGTGCCAGCAGCTTAGCCGGGGGCCGCTCCTACGAGCAGTACTTC.

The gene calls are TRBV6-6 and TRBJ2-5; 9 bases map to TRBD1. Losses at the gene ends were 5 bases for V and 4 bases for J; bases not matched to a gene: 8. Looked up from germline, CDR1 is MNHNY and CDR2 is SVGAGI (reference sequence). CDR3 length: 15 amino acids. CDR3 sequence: CASSLGQGLAETQYF. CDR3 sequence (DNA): TGTGCCAGCAGTCTCGGACAGGGGCTTGCAGAGACCCAGTACTTC.

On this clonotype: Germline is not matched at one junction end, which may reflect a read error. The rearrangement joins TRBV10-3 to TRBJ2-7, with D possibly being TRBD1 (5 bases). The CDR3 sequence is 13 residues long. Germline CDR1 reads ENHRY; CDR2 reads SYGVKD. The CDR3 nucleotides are TGTGCCAGCAGTTCGACAGATTATTACGAGCAGTACTTC. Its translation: CASSSTDYYEQYF.

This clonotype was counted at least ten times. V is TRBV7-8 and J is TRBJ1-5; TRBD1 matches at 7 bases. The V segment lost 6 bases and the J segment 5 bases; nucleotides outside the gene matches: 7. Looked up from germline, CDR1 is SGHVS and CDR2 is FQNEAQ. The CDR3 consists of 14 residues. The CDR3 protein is CASSSRQGDQPQHF. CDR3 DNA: TGTGCCAGCAGTTCTAGACAGGGCGATCAGCCCCAGCATTTT.

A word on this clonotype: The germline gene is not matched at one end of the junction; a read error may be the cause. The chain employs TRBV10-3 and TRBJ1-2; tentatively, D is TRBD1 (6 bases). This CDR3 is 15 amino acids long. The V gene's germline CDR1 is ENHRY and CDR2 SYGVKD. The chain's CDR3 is CASSEGVLVGAGYTF. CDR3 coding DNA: TGTGCCAGCAGTGAGGGGGTCCTTGTTGGGGCTGGCTACACCTTC.

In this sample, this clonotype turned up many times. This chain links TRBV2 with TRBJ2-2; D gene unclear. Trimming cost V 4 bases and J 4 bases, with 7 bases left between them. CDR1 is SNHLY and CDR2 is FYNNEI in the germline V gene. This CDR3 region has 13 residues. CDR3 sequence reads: CASSVHITGELFF. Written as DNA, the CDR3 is TGTGCCAGCAGTGTACATATCACCGGGGAGCTGTTTTTT.

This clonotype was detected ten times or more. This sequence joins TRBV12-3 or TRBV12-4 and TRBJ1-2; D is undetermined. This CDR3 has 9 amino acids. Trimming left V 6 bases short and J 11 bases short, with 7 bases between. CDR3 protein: CASSPPYTF. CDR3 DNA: TGTGCCAGCAGCCCCCCGTACACCTTC.

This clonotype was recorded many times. CDR3 in DNA: TGTGCCAGCAGCTTACCCTACGGGCATGGCTACACCTTC. It translates to CASSLPYGHGYTF. The V call is TRBV7-6, the J call TRBJ1-2; D remains unclear. The CDR3 has 13 amino acids. Germline V gene data show CDR1 as SGHVS and CDR2 as FNYEAQ. With 2 bases removed from V and 6 bases from J, the gap between germline ends came to 10 bases.

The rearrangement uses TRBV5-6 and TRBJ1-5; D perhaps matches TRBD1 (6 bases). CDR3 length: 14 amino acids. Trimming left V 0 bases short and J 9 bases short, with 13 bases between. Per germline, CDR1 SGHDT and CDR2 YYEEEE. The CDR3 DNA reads TGTGCCAGCAGCTTGGCGGGGGCGGATCGGCCCCAGCATTTT. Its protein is CASSLAGADRPQHF.

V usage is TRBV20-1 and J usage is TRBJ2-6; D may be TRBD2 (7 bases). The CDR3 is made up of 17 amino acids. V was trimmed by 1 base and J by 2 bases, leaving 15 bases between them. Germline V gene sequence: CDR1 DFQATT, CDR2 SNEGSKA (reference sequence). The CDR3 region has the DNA TGCAGTGCTAGAGGGGGGAGGGGGGCCGCTGGGGCCAACGTCCTGACTTTC. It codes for CSARGGRGAAGANVLTF.

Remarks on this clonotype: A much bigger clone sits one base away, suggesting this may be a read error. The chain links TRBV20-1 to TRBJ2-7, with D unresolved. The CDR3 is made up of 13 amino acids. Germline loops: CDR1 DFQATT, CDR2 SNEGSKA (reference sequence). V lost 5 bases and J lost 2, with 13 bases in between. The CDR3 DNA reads TGCAGTGCTGGCGTCTCGACAACCTACGAGCAGTACTTC. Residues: CSAGVSTTYEQYF.

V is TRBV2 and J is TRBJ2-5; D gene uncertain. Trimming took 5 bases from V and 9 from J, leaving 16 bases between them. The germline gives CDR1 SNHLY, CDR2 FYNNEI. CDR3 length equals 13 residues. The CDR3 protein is CASSHLGNQPQYF. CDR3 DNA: TGTGCCAGCAGTCATCTGGGCAATCAGCCCCAGTACTTC.

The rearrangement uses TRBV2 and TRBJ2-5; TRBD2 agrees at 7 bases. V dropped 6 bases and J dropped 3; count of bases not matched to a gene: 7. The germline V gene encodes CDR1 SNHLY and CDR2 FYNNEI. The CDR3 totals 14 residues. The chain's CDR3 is CASRPVGGEETQYF. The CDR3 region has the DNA TGTGCCAGCAGGCCAGTTGGGGGGGAAGAGACCCAGTACTTC.

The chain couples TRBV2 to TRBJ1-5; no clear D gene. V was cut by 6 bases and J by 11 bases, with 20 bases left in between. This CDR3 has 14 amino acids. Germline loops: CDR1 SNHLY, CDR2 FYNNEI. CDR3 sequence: CASSPGLEGETQHF. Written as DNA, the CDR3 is TGTGCCAGCAGCCCCGGACTAGAAGGAGAGACCCAGCATTTT.

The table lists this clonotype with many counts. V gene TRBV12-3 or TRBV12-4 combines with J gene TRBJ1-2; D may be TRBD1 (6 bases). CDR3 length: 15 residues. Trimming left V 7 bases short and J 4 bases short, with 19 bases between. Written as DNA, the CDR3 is TGTGCCAGCAACAATCGTTTAACAGGGCCCTATGGCTACACCTTC. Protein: CASNNRLTGPYGYTF.

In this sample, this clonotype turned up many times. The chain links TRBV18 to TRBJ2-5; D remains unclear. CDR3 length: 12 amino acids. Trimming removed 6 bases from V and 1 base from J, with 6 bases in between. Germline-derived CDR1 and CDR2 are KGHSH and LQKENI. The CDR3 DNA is TGTGCCAGCTCTCCAGTCCAAGAGACCCAGTACTTC. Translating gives CASSPVQETQYF. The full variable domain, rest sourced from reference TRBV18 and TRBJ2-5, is NAGVMQNPRHLVRRRGQEARLRCSPMKGHSHVYWYRQLPEEGLKFMVYLQKENIIDESGMPKERFSAEFPKEGPSILRIQQVVRGDSAAYFCASSPVQETQYFGPGTRLLVL.

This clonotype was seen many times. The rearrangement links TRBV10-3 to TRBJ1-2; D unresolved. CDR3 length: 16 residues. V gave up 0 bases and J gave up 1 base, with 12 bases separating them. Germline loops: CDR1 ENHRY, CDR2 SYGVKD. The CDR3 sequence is CAISESTEGGNYGYTF. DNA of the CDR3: TGTGCCATCAGTGAGTCGACGGAGGGCGGTAACTATGGCTACACCTTC.

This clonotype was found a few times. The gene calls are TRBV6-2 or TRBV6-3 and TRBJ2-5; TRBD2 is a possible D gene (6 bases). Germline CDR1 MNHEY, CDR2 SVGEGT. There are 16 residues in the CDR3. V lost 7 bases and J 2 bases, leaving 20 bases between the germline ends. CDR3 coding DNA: TGTGCCAGCAAATCCCAGTGGCGGGACCTACAAGAGACCCAGTACTTC. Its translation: CASKSQWRDLQETQYF.

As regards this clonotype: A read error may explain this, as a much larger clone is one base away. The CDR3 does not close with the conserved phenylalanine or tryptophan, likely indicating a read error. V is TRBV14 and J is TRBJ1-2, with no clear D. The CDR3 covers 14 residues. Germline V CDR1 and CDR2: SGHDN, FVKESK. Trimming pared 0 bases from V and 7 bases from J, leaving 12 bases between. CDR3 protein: CASSQDRLLSGYTL. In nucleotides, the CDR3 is TGTGCCAGCAGCCAAGACAGGCTGCTAAGTGGCTACACCCTC.